The source of this TCR beta chain is a study of T cells in Graves' hyperthyroidism and ophthalmopathy. The CDR3 is 16 residues long. Trimming took 0 bases from V and 3 from J; bases not matched to a gene: 4. CDR1 and CDR2 from the germline V gene are SGHTA and FQGNSA. Authors of the study amplified TCR beta CDR3 regions from RNA transcripts. The TCR CDR3 was amplified in a first-round RT-PCR using the HTBI primer set. TCRdb re-called the multiplex PCR reads through MiXCR, storing one row per CDR3 protein. The table includes a few hundred thousand distinct CDR3 sequences, approximately 44% detected once.

The V call is TRBV7-2, the J call TRBJ2-7; TRBD2 agrees at 11 bases. The sequenced sample was peripheral blood or thyroid tissue (not recorded which). The receptor was isolated from a woman aged 18-29 years with Graves' hyperthyroidism. In nucleotides, the CDR3 is TGTGCCAGCAGCTTAGCTTTACTAGCGGGAGACTACGAGCAGTACTTC. Translating gives CASSLALLAGDYEQYF.